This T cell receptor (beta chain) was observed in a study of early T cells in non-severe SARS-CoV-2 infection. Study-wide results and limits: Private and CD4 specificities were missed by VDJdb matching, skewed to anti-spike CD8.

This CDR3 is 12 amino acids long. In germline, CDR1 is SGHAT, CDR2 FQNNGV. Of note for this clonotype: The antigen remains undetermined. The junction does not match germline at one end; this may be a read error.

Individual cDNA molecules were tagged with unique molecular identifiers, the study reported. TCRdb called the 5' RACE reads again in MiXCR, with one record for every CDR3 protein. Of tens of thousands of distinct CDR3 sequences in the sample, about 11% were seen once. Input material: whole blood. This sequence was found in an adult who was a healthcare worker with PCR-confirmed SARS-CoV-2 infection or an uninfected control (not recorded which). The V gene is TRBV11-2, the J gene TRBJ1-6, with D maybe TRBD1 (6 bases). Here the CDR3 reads CASSHLRGPVYF. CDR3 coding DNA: TGTGCCAGCAGCCACCTCAGGGGACCTGTCTACTTT.